This T cell receptor beta chain was captured by sequencing in a study of blood T cell repertoires in COVID-19. At the level of the study: Sites in the United States, Italy and Spain provided acute and convalescent COVID-19 samples.

The CDR3 length is 15 residues. The V gene end was trimmed by 2 bases and the J gene end by 2 bases; junction bases not matched to a gene: 6. CDR1 is SGHTA, CDR2 FQGNSA, per germline. Authors' methods: Reference gene primer amplification gave nucleated cell count estimates. Clones were read by immunoSEQ multiplex PCR, and TCRdb kept only the in-frame ones, dropping some. V, J and clone size are taken as reported in that table, and D and trimming were inferred from the DNA itself. The profile covers approximately 110,000 clones, with approximately 85% appearing a single time and 3.4% taken by the ten largest.

The source is a man aged 35-49 years with acute or convalescent COVID-19. This chain joins TRBV7-2 and TRBJ2-7, with 7 nucleotides matching TRBD2. Material for sequencing was peripheral blood. Written as DNA, the CDR3 is TGTGCCAGCAGCTTATGGGCTAGCGGTCCCTACGAGCAGTACTTC. Protein sequence: CASSLWASGPYEQYF.